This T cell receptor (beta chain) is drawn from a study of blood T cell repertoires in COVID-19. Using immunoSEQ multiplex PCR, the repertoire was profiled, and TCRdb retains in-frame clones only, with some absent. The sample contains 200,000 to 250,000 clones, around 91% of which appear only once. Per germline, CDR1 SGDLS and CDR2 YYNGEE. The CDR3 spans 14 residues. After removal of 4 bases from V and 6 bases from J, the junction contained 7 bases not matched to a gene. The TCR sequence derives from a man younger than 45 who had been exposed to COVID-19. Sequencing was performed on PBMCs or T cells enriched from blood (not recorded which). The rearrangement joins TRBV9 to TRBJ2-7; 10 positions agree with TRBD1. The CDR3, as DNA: TGTGCCAGCAGCCCCGCGGACAGGGGGTCCGAGCAGTACTTC. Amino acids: CASSPADRGSEQYF.